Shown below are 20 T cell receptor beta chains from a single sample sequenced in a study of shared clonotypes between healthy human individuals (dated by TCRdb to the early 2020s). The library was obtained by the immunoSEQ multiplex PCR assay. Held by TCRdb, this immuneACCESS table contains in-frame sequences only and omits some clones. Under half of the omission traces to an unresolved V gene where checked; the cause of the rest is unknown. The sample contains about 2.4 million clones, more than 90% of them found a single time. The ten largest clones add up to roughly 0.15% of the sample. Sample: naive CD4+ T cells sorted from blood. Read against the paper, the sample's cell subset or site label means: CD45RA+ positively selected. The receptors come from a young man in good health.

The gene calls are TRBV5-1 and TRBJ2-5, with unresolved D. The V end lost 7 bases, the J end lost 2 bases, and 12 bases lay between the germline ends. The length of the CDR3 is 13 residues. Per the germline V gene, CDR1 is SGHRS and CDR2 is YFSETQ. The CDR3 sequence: CASGQSPQETQYF. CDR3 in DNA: TGCGCCAGCGGCCAGTCTCCTCAAGAGACCCAGTACTTC.

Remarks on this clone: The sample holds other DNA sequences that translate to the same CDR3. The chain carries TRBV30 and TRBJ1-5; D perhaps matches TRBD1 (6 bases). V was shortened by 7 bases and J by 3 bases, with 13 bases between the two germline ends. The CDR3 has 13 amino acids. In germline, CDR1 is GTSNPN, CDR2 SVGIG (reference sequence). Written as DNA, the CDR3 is TGTGCCTTTACTCAGGGGTCCAATCAGCCCCAGCATTTT. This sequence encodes CAFTQGSNQPQHF.

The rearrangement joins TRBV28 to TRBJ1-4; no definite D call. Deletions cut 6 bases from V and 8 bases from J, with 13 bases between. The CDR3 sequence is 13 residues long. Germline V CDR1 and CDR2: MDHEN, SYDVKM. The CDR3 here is CASRPASVEKLFF. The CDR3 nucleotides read TGTGCCAGCAGACCCGCTTCGGTGGAAAAACTGTTTTTT.

This chain's CDR3 is CATSTFQANSPLHF. In nucleotides, the CDR3 is TGTGCCACCAGCACTTTCCAGGCTAATTCACCCCTCCACTTT. This sequence joins TRBV15 and TRBJ1-6; D gene ambiguous. Trimming took off 4 bases at V and 6 bases at J, with 10 bases between the two ends. The CDR3 is 14 amino acids. Germline CDR1 and CDR2: LNHNV and YYDKDF (reference sequence).

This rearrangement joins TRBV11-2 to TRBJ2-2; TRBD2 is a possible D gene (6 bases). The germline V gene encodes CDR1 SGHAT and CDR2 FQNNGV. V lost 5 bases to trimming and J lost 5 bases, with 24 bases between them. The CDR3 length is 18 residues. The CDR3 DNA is TGTGCCAGCAGCACCCGGGGTAGCGGCCTGTTTGGGACCGGGGAGCTGTTTTTT. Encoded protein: CASSTRGSGLFGTGELFF.

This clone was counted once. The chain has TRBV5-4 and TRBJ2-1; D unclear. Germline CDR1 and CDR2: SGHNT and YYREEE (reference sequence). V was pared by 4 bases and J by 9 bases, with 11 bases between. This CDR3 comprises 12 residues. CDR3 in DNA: TGTGCCAGCAGCCCCCCCGCAGGTGAGCAGTTCTTC. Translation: CASSPPAGEQFF. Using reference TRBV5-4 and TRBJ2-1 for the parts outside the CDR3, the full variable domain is ETGVTQSPTHLIKTRGQQVTLRCSSQSGHNTVSWYQQALGQGPQFIFQYYREEENGRGNFPPRFSGLQFPNYSSELNVNALELDDSALYLCASSPPAGEQFFGPGTRLTVL.

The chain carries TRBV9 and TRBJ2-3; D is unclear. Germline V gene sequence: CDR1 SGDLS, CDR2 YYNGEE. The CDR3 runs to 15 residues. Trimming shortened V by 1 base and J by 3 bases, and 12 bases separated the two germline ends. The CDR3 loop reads CASSVQPLGTDTQYF. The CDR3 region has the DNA TGTGCCAGCAGCGTACAACCGCTAGGTACAGATACGCAGTATTTT.

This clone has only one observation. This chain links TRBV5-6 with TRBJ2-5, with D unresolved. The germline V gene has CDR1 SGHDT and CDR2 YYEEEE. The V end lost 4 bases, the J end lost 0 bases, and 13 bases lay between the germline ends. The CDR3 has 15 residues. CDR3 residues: CASSRALWYQETQYF. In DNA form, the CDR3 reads TGTGCCAGCAGCCGAGCCCTTTGGTACCAAGAGACCCAGTACTTC.

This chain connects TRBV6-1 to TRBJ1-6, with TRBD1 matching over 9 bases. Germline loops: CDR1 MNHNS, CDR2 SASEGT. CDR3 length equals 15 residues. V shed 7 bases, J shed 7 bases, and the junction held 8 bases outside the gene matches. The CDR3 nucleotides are TGTGCCAGCACTACCACCGGGACAGGGAATTCACCCCTCCACTTT. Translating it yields CASTTTGTGNSPLHF.

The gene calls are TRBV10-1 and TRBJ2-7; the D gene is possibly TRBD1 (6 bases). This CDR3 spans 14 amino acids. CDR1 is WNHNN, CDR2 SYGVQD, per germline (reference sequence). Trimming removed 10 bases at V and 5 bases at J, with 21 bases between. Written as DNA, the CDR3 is TGCGCCAACGCCAGCTCTGTGGGGGCCAACGAGCAGTACTTC. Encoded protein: CANASSVGANEQYF.

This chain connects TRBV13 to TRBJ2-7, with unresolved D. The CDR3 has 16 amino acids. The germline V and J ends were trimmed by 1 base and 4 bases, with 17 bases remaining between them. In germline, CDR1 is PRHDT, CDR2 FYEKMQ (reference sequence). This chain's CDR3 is CASSLESRVKRYEQYF. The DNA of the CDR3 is TGTGCCAGCAGCTTAGAATCAAGGGTCAAGAGGTACGAGCAGTACTTC.

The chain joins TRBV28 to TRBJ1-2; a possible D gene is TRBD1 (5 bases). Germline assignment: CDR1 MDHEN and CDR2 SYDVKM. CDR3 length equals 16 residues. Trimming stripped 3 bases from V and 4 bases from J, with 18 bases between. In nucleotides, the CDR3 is TGTGCCAGCAGTTTGGCTTCAGGGAGCCAGGGCTATGGCTACACCTTC. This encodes CASSLASGSQGYGYTF.

The CDR3 here is CASSDSGVSYEQYF. The CDR3 nucleotides are TGCGCCAGCTCGGATAGCGGAGTTTCCTACGAGCAGTACTTC. The V and J genes are TRBV10-1 and TRBJ2-7, with D possibly being TRBD2 (6 bases). The ends were cut back, 8 bases at V and 1 base at J, with 15 bases in the middle. There are 14 residues in the CDR3. Looked up from germline, CDR1 is WNHNN and CDR2 is SYGVQD (reference sequence).

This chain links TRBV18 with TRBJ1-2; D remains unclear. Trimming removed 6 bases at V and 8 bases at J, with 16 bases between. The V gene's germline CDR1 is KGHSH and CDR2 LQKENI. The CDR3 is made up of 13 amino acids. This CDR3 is CASSHSQTDGYTF. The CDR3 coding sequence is TGTGCCAGCTCCCACTCGCAGACCGACGGCTACACCTTC.

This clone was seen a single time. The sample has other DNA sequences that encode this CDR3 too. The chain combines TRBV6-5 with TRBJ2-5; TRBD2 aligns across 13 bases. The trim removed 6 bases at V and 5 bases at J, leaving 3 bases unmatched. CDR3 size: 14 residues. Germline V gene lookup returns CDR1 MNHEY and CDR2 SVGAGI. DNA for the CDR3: TGTGCCAGCAGAGGACTAGCGGGGGTGGAGACCCAGTACTTC. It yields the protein CASRGLAGVETQYF.

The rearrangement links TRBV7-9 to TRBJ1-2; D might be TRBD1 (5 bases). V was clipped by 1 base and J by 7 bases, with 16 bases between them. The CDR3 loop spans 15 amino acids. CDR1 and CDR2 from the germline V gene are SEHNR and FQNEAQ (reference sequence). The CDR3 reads CASSLDTGVVGGYTF. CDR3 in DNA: TGTGCCAGCAGCTTAGACACGGGGGTTGTTGGTGGCTACACCTTC.

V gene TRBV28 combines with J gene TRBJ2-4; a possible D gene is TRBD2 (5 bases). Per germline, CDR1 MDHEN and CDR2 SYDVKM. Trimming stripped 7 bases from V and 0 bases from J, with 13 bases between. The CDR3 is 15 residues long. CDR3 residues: CASTHGGLAKNIQYF. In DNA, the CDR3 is TGTGCCAGCACCCACGGAGGCCTAGCCAAAAACATTCAGTACTTC.

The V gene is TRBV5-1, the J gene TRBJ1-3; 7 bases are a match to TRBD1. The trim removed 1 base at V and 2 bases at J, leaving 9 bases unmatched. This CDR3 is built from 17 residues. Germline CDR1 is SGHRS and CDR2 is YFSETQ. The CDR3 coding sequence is TGCGCCAGCAGCTTGAGGGTTACAGGGGTTCCTGGAAACACCATATATTTT. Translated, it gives CASSLRVTGVPGNTIYF. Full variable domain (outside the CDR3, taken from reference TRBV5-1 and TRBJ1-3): KAGVTQTPRYLIKTRGQQVTLSCSPISGHRSVSWYQQTPGQGLQFLFEYFSETQRNKGNFPGRFSGRQFSNSRSEMNVSTLELGDSALYLCASSLRVTGVPGNTIYFGEGSWLTVV.

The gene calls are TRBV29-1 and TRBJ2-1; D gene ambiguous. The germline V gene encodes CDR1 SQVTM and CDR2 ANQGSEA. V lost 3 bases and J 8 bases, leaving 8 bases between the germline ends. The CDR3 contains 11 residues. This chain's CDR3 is CSVDFTHEQFF. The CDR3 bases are TGCAGCGTTGACTTCACCCATGAGCAGTTCTTC.

Here the CDR3 reads CASTAGVGDTQYF. CDR3 DNA sequence: TGCGCCAGCACAGCCGGGGTGGGAGATACGCAGTATTTT. This chain uses TRBV5-1 with TRBJ2-3; perhaps TRBD2 as D (5 bases). The CDR3 contains 13 residues. Trimming took 6 bases from V and 5 from J, leaving 13 bases between them. Germline values: CDR1 SGHRS, CDR2 YFSETQ.